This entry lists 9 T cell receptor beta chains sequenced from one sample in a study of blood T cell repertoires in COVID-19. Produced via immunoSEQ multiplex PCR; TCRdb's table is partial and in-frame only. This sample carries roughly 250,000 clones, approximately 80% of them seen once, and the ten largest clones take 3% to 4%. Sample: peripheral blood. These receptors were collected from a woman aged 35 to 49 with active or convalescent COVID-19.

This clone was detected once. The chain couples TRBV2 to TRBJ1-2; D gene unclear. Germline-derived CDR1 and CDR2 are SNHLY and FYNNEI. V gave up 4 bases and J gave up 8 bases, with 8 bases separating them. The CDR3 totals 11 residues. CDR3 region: CASSAQKGYTF. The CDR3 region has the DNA TGTGCCAGCAGTGCGCAGAAAGGCTACACCTTC.

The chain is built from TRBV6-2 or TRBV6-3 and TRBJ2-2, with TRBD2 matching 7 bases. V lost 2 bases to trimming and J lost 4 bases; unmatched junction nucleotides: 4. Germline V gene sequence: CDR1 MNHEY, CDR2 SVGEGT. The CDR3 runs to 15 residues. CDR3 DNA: TGTGCCAGCAGTTACACGGGGACTACCACCGGGGAGCTGTTTTTT. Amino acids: CASSYTGTTTGELFF.

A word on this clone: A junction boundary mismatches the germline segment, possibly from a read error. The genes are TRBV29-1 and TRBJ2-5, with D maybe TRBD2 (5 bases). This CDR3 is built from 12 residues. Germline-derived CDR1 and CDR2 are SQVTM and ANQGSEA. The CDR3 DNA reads TGTAGCGTGCCTCATAGGGAGGAGACCCAGTACTTC. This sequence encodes CSVPHREETQYF. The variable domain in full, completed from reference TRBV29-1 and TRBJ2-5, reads SAVISQKPSRDICQRGTSLTIQCQVDSQVTMMFWYRQQPGQSLTLIATANQGSEATYESGFVIDKFPISRPNLTFSTLTVSNMSPEDSSIYLCSVPHREETQYFGPGTRLLVL.

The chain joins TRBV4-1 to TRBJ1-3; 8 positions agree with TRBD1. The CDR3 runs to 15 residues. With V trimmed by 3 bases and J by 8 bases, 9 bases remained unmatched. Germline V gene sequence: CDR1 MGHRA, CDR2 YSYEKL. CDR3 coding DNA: TGCGCCAGCAGCCAGTTAAGTACAGGGGGTGACACCATATATTTT. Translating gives CASSQLSTGGDTIYF.

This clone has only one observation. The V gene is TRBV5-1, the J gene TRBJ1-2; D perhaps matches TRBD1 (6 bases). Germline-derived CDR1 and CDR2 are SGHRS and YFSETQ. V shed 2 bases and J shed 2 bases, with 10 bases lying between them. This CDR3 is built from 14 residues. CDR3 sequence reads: CASSLLRGNYGYTF. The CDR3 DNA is TGCGCCAGCAGCTTACTGAGGGGGAACTATGGCTACACCTTC.

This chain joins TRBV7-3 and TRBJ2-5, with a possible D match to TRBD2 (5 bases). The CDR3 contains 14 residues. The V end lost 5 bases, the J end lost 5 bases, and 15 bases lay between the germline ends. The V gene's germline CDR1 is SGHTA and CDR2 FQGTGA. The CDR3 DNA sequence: TGTGCCAGCAGCCCCGGGATCAGTGGCGAGACCCAGTACTTC. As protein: CASSPGISGETQYF.

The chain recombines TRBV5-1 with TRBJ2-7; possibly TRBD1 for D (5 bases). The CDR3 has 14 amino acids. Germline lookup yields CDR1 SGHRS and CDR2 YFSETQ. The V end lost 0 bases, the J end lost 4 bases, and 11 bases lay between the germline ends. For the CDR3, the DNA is TGCGCCAGCAGCTTGGGACAGACAACTTACGAGCAGTACTTC. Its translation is CASSLGQTTYEQYF.

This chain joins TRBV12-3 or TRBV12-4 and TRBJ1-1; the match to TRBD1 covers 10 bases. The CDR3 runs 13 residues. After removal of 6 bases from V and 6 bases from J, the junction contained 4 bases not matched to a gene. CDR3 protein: CASRAGTGAEAFF. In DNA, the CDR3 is TGTGCCAGCAGAGCCGGGACAGGGGCTGAAGCTTTCTTT.

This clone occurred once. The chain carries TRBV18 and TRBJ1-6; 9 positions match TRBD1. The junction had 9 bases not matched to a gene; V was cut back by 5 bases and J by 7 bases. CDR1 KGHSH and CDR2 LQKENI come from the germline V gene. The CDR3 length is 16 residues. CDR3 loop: CASSSGQGWGNSPLHF. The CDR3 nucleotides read TGTGCCAGCTCATCTGGACAGGGGTGGGGCAATTCACCCCTCCACTTT.